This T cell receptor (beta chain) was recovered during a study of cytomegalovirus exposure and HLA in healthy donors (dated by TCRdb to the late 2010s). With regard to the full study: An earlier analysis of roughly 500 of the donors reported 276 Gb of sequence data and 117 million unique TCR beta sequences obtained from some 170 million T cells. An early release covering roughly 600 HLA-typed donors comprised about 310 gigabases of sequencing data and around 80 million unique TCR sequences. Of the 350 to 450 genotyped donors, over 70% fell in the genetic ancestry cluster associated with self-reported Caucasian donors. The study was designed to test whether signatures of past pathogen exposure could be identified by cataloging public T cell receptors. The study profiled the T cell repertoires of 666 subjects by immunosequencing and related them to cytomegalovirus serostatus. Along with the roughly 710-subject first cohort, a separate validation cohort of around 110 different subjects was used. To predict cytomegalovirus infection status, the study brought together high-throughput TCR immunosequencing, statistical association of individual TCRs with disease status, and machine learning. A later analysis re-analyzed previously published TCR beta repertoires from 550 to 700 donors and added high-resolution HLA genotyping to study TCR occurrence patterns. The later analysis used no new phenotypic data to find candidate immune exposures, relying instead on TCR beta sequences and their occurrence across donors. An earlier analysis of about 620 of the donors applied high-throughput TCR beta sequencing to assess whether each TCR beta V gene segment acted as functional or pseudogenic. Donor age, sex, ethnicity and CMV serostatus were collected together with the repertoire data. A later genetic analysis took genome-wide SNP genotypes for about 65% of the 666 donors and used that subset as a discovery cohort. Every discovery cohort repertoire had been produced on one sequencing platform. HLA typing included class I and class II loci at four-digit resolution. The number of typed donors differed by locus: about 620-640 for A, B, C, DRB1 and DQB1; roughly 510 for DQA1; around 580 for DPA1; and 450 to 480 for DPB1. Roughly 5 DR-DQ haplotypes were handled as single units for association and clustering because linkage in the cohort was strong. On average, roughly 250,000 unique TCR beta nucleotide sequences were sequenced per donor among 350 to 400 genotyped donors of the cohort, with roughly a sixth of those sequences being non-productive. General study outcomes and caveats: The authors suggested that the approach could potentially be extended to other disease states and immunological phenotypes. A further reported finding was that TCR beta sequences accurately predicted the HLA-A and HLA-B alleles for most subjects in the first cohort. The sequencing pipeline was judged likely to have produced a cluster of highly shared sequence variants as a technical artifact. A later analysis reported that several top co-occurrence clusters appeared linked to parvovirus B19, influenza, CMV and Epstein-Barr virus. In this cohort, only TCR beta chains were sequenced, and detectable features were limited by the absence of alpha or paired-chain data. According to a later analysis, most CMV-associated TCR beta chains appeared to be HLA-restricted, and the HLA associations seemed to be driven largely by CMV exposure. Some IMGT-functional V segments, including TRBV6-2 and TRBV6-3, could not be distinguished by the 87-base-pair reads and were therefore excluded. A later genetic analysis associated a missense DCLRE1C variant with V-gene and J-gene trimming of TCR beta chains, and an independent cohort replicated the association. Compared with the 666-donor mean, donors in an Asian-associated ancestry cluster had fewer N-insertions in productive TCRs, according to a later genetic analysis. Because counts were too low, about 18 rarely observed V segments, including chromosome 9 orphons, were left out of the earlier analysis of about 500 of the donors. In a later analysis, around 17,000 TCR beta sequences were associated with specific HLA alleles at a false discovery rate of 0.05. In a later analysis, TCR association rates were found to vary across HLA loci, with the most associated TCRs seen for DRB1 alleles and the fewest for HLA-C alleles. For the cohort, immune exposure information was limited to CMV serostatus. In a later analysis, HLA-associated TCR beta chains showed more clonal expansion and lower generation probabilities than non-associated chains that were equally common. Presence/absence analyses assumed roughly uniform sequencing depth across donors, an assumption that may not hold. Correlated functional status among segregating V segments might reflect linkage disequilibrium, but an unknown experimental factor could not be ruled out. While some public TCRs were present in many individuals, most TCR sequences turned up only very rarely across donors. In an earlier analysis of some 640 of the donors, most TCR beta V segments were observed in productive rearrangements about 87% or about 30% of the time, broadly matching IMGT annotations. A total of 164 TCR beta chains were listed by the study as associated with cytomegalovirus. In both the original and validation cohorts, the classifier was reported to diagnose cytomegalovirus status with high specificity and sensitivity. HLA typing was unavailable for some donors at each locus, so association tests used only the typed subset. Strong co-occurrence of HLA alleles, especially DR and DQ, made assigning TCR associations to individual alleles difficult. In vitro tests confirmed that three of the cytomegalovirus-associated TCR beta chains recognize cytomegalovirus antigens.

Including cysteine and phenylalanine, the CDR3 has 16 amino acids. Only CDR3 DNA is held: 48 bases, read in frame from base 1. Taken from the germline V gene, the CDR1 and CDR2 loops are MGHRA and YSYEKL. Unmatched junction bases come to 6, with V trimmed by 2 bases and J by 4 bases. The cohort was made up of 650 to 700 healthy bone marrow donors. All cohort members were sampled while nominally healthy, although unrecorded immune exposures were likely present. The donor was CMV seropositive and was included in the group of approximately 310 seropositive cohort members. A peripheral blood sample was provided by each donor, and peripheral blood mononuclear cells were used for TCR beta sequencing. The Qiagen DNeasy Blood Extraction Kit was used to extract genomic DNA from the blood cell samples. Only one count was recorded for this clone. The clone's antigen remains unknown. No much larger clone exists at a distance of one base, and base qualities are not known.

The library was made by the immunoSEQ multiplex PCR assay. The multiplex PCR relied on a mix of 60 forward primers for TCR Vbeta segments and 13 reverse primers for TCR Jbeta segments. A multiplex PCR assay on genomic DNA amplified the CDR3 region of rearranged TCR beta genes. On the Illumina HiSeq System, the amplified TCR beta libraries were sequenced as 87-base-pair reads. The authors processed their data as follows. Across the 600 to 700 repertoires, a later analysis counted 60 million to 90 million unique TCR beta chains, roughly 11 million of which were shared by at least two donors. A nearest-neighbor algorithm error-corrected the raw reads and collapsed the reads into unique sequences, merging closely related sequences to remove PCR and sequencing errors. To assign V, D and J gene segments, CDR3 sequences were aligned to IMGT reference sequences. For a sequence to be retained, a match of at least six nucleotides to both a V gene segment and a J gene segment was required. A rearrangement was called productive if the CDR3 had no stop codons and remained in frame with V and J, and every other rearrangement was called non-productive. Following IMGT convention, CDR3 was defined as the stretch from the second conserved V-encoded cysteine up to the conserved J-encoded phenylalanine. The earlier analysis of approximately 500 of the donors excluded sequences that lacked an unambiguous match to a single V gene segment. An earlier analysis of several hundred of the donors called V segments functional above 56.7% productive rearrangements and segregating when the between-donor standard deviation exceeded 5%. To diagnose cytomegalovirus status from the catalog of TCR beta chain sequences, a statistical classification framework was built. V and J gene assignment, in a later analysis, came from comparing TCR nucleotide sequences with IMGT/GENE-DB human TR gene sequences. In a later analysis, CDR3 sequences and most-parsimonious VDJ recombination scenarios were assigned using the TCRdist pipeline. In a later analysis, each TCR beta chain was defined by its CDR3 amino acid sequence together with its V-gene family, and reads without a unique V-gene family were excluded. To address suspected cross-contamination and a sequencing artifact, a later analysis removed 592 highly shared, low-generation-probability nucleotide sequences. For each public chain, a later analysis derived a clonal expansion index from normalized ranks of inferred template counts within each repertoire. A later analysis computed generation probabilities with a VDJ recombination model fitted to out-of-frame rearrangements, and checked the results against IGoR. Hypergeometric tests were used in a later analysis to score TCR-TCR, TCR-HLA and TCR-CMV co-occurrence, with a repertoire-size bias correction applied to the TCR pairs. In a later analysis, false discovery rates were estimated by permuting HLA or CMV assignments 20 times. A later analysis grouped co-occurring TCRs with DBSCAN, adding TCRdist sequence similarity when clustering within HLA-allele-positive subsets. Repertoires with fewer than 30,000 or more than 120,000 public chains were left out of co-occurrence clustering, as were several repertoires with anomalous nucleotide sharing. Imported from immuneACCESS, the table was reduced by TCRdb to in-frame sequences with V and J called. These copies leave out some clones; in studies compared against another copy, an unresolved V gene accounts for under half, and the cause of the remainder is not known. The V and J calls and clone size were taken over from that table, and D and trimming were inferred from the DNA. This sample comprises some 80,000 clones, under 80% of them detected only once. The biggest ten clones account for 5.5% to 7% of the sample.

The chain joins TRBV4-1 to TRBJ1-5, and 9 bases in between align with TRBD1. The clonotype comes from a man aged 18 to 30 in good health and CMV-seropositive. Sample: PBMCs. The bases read TGCGCCAGCAGCCAATTTTTCGGGACAGGGAATCAGCCCCAGCATTTT. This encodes CASSQFFGTGNQPQHF.